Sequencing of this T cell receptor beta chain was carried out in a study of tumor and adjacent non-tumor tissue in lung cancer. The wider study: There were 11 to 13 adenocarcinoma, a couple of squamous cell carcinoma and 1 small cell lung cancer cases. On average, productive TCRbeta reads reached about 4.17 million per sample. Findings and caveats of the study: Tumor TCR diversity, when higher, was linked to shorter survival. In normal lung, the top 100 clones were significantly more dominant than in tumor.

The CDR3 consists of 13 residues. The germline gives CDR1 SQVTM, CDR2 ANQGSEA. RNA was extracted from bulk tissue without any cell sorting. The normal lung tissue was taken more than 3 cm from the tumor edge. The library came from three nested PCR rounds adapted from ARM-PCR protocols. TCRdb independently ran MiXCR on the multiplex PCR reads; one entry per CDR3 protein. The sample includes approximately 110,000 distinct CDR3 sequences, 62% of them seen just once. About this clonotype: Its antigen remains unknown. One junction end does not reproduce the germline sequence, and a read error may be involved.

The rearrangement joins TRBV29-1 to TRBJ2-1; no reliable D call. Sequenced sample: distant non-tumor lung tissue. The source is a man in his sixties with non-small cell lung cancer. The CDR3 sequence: CSAQRVASNEQLF. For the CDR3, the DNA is TGCAGCGCGCAAAGGGTGGCGAGTAATGAGCAGCTCTTC.